The T cell receptor (beta chain) under discussion was sequenced for a study of blood T cell repertoires in COVID-19. Study-wide context: PBMCs, B-cell-depleted T cells, or T cells were the source of the cDNA or gDNA that made up the material.

Per the original data handling: Scientists estimated how many nucleated cells there were by amplifying reference gene primers. Clones were read by immunoSEQ multiplex PCR, and TCRdb kept only the in-frame ones, dropping some. The DNA gave D and trimming, while V, J and clone size come from that table. This sample carries about half a million clones, roughly 87% of them seen once, and the ten largest clones take roughly 0.84%. Those enrolled in Seattle joined during active infection and were followed longitudinally afterward. The material sequenced was peripheral blood. The origin of this receptor is a man aged 18 to 29 with COVID-19, enrolled during active disease.

The CDR3 reads CASTDTGELFF. The CDR3 DNA follows: TGTGCCAGCACCGACACCGGGGAGCTGTTTTTT. The J gene is TRBJ2-2, the V gene TRBV21-1; the D call of TRBD2 is as the table states it, not checked on the DNA. TRBV21-1 is a documented pseudogene. The CDR3 has 11 residues.